These 17 T cell receptor beta chains share one sample of origin, sequenced in a study of blood T cell repertoires in COVID-19. Using immunoSEQ multiplex PCR, the repertoire was profiled, and TCRdb retains in-frame clones only, with some absent. The sample lists about 230,000 clones; about 90% were seen once. Specimen: peripheral blood. These receptors came from a man younger than 40 with COVID-19, enrolled during active disease.

V and J are TRBV5-6 and TRBJ2-7; D is perhaps TRBD2 (5 bases). Germline CDR1 reads SGHDT; CDR2 reads YYEEEE. The CDR3 extends over 13 amino acids. The V end lost 0 bases, the J end lost 5 bases, and 9 bases lay between the germline ends. The CDR3 bases are TGTGCCAGCAGCTTGGTCGGGGTCGACGAGCAGTACTTC. Its protein product is CASSLVGVDEQYF.

The gene calls are TRBV7-2 and TRBJ2-7, with 11 bases identical to TRBD1. The germline V gene has CDR1 SGHTA and CDR2 FQGNSA. V dropped 0 bases and J dropped 5; count of bases not matched to a gene: 3. The CDR3 is made up of 15 amino acids. The CDR3 loop reads CASSLAGTGGDEQYF. The CDR3 DNA reads as TGTGCCAGCAGCTTAGCCGGGACAGGGGGTGACGAGCAGTACTTC.

V and J are TRBV29-1 and TRBJ1-2; D remains unclear. V was clipped by 7 bases and J by 8 bases, with 8 bases between them. The CDR3 is 9 residues long. CDR1 is SQVTM, CDR2 ANQGSEA, per germline. CDR3 in amino acids: CSAGEGYTF. Here the CDR3 DNA reads TGCAGCGCCGGGGAGGGCTACACCTTC.

V and J are TRBV11-1 and TRBJ1-3; D remains unclear. This CDR3 has 14 amino acids. CDR1 is SGHAT, CDR2 FQDESV, per germline (reference sequence). Deletions cut 1 base from V and 4 bases from J, with 8 bases between. The CDR3 bases are TGTGCCAGCAGCTTAGGCGGGTCCGGAAACACCATATATTTT. Translation gives CASSLGGSGNTIYF.

This clone was seen more than once but under ten times. The rearrangement links TRBV5-1 to TRBJ2-5; TRBD1 agrees at 10 bases. V lost 3 bases, J lost 4 bases, and 6 bases stayed unmatched. Per the germline V gene, CDR1 is SGHRS and CDR2 is YFSETQ. This CDR3 has 15 residues. The CDR3: CASSSGRTGGETQYF. In DNA, the CDR3 is TGCGCCAGCAGCTCAGGACGGACAGGGGGAGAGACCCAGTACTTC.

This chain joins TRBV15 and TRBJ2-3; 7 nucleotides align to TRBD1. CDR3 size: 18 residues. After removal of 3 bases from V and 1 base from J, the junction contained 13 bases not matched to a gene. Germline loops: CDR1 LNHNV, CDR2 YYDKDF (reference sequence). CDR3 loop: CATSRDDRTGRGTDTQYF. CDR3 DNA sequence: TGTGCCACCAGCAGGGATGATAGGACAGGAAGGGGCACAGATACGCAGTATTTT.

The chain links TRBV3-1 (or the pseudogene TRBV3-2) to TRBJ2-7, with 8 bases matching TRBD1. CDR1 and CDR2 from the germline V gene are LGHDT and YNNKEL (reference sequence). Trimming at V came to 4 bases and at J to 3 bases, leaving 5 bases not matched to a gene. The CDR3 covers 14 residues. For the CDR3, the DNA is TGTGCCAGCAGCCCTTGGACAGGGAGCTACGAGCAGTACTTC. It codes for CASSPWTGSYEQYF.

This chain connects TRBV9 to TRBJ2-3; 7 nucleotides line up with TRBD1. CDR1 is SGDLS and CDR2 is YYNGEE in the germline V gene. V dropped 4 bases and J dropped 1; count of bases not matched to a gene: 6. The CDR3 spans 15 residues. As DNA, the CDR3 is TGTGCCAGCAGCTCCCGACAGGGACGCACAGATACGCAGTATTTT. This sequence encodes CASSSRQGRTDTQYF.

This rearrangement joins TRBV10-3 to TRBJ2-7; D is perhaps TRBD1 (6 bases). Trimming took off 11 bases at V and 1 base at J, with 15 bases between the two ends. The CDR3 has 13 amino acids. Germline CDR1 and CDR2: ENHRY and SYGVKD. This chain's CDR3 is CASVRDISYEQYF. CDR3 nucleotides: TGTGCCTCCGTCCGGGACATATCCTACGAGCAGTACTTC.

This clone was counted only a few times. The V gene is TRBV10-3, the J gene TRBJ1-2; 9 bases fit TRBD1. V lost 8 bases, J lost 3 bases, and 4 bases stayed unmatched. Germline values: CDR1 ENHRY, CDR2 SYGVKD. The CDR3 covers 13 residues. The DNA for the CDR3 is TGTGCCATCCACAGACAGGGGGACTATGGCTACACCTTC. It translates to CAIHRQGDYGYTF.

The rearrangement links TRBV11-2 to TRBJ1-1, with D possibly TRBD1 on 6 matching bases. Trimming shortened V by 4 bases and J by 7 bases, and 13 bases separated the two germline ends. This CDR3 has 13 amino acids. Looked up from germline, CDR1 is SGHAT and CDR2 is FQNNGV. The CDR3 sequence is CASSSRQGFEAFF. The CDR3 DNA reads TGTGCCAGCAGCTCAAGGCAGGGGTTTGAAGCTTTCTTT.

V and J are TRBV6-5 and TRBJ1-6; TRBD1 matches at 9 bases. CDR3 length: 15 residues. Trimming at V came to 4 bases and at J to 7 bases, leaving 5 bases not matched to a gene. The V gene's germline CDR1 is MNHEY and CDR2 SVGAGI. The CDR3 sequence: CASSSGGTGNSPLHF. The CDR3 DNA reads TGTGCCAGCAGTTCCGGCGGGACAGGGAATTCACCCCTCCACTTT.

The V call is TRBV5-1, the J call TRBJ2-1; TRBD2 matches at 10 bases. The CDR3 runs 16 residues. Losses at the gene ends were 3 bases for V and 4 bases for J; bases not matched to a gene: 7. From germline, CDR1 is SGHRS and CDR2 YFSETQ. CDR3 bases: TGCGCCAGCAGCTCAGACCTAGCGGGAGCGTACAATGAGCAGTTCTTC. Protein: CASSSDLAGAYNEQFF. The full variable domain, with the rest looked up from reference TRBV5-1 and TRBJ2-1, is KAGVTQTPRYLIKTRGQQVTLSCSPISGHRSVSWYQQTPGQGLQFLFEYFSETQRNKGNFPGRFSGRQFSNSRSEMNVSTLELGDSALYLCASSSDLAGAYNEQFFGPGTRLTVL.

The chain uses TRBV10-3 and TRBJ2-3, with TRBD2 identical over 13 bases. Germline V gene data show CDR1 as ENHRY and CDR2 as SYGVKD. The CDR3 extends over 15 amino acids. Trimming removed 7 bases from V and 6 bases from J; junction bases left unmatched: 7. In DNA, the CDR3 is TGTGCCATCAAATCCTCGACTAGCGGGAGGGATACGCAGTATTTT. The encoded protein is CAIKSSTSGRDTQYF.

The CDR3 DNA reads TGTGCCAGCAGTCCCGGGACTAGCGGGGGACCCTACGAGCAGTACTTC. Translating gives CASSPGTSGGPYEQYF. The chain has TRBV7-6 and TRBJ2-7; 14 positions match TRBD2. This CDR3 contains 16 residues. Germline CDR1 SGHVS, CDR2 FNYEAQ. The junction had 6 bases not matched to a gene; V was cut back by 6 bases and J by 2 bases.

The chain links TRBV24-1 to TRBJ2-1; TRBD2 agrees at 10 bases. This CDR3 has 17 amino acids. V was clipped by 4 bases and J by 2 bases; unmatched bases: 7. The germline CDR1 and CDR2 sequences are KGHDR and SFDVKD. The CDR3 loop is CATSDHSGLAAYNEQFF. Here the CDR3 DNA reads TGTGCCACCAGTGACCACTCCGGACTAGCGGCCTACAATGAGCAGTTCTTC.

The chain recombines TRBV7-3 with TRBJ2-3, with a possible D match to TRBD2 (5 bases). Germline CDR1 and CDR2: SGHTA and FQGTGA. V was pared by 0 bases and J by 5 bases, with 6 bases between. The CDR3 runs to 13 residues. The CDR3 is CASSLTGVDTQYF. The CDR3 region has the DNA TGTGCCAGCAGCTTAACCGGGGTAGATACGCAGTATTTT.